The 8 T cell receptor beta chains presented below share a single source sample, sequenced in a study of blood T cell repertoires in COVID-19. Profiled with immunoSEQ multiplex PCR; TCRdb holds only in-frame clones, not every one. The sample includes some 320,000 clones, approximately 85% of them seen just once. Material: peripheral blood. Receptors originate from a human donor in a cohort sampled during active COVID-19.

This chain joins TRBV27 and TRBJ1-2; 11 positions agree with TRBD1. Germline lookup yields CDR1 MNHEY and CDR2 SMNVEV (reference sequence). With 6 bases clipped from V and 8 bases from J, the junction kept 11 bases outside the gene matches. The CDR3 is 15 amino acids. DNA for the CDR3: TGTGCCAGCAGCCAACGGACAGGGGGCGAGGGCGGCTACACCTTC. This encodes CASSQRTGGEGGYTF.

V usage is TRBV10-3 and J usage is TRBJ2-7, with TRBD2 matching 8 bases. Germline assignment: CDR1 ENHRY and CDR2 SYGVKD. The V and J ends lost 2 bases and 2 bases, in that order; junction bases with no gene match: 8. The CDR3 runs to 16 residues. DNA of the CDR3: TGTGCCATCAGTGAGGGGTCGGCGGGGGGCCCCTACGAGCAGTACTTC. Its translation is CAISEGSAGGPYEQYF.

As to this clone: The same CDR3 can be traced to other DNA sequences in this sample. The rearrangement uses TRBV11-2 and TRBJ1-1, with TRBD1 identical over 10 bases. This CDR3 spans 15 amino acids. V gave up 1 base and J gave up 4 bases; unmatched junction bases: 3. Germline CDR1 and CDR2: SGHAT and FQNNGV. CDR3: CASSLGDRGGTEAFF. The CDR3 DNA reads as TGTGCCAGCAGCTTAGGGGACAGGGGAGGCACTGAAGCTTTCTTT.

The rearrangement links TRBV11-3 to TRBJ2-1; 7 positions match TRBD2. The CDR3 is 15 residues long. Per germline, CDR1 SGHNT and CDR2 YENEEA. J gave up 3 bases and V 1 base, and 3 bases lay outside the gene matches. Written as DNA, the CDR3 is TGTGCCAGCAGCTTAGGGCTAGCGGTCTACAATGAGCAGTTCTTC. Its protein is CASSLGLAVYNEQFF.

The CDR3 coding sequence is TGTGCCAGCGGACTAGGGGGGACAGGGTTTCGAGGGACTAATGAAAAACTGTTTTTT. Protein product: CASGLGGTGFRGTNEKLFF. This chain links TRBV7-9 with TRBJ1-4, with 9 bases lining up with TRBD1. The V and J ends lost 8 bases and 2 bases, in that order; junction bases with no gene match: 18. CDR1 is SEHNR, CDR2 FQNEAQ, per germline (reference sequence). The length of the CDR3 is 19 residues. The full variable domain, rest sourced from reference TRBV7-9 and TRBJ1-4, is DTGVSQNPRHKITKRGQNVTFRCDPISEHNRLYWYRQTLGQGPEFLTYFQNEAQLEKSRLLSDRFSAERPKGSFSTLEIQRTEQGDSAMYLCASGLGGTGFRGTNEKLFFGSGTQLSVL.

The gene calls are TRBV14 and TRBJ2-1; TRBD2 aligns across 14 bases. The CDR3 length is 19 residues. Germline-derived CDR1 and CDR2 are SGHDN and FVKESK. V lost 3 bases, J lost 4 bases, and 11 bases stayed unmatched. The CDR3 region is CASSHRGLAGANYYNEQFF. The CDR3 nucleotides are TGTGCCAGCAGCCATCGGGGACTAGCGGGAGCCAACTATTACAATGAGCAGTTCTTC. The full variable domain, completed using reference TRBV14 and TRBJ2-1, is EAGVTQFPSHSVIEKGQTVTLRCDPISGHDNLYWYRRVMGKEIKFLLHFVKESKQDESGMPNNRFLAERTGGTYSTLKVQPAELEDSGVYFCASSHRGLAGANYYNEQFFGPGTRLTVL.

The chain recombines TRBV7-8 with TRBJ1-1; 7 bases agree with TRBD1. V lost 3 bases, J lost 8 bases, and 3 bases stayed unmatched. This CDR3 has 12 residues. The germline V gene encodes CDR1 SGHVS and CDR2 FQNEAQ. The CDR3 protein is CASSFDRDEAFF. The CDR3 nucleotides read TGTGCCAGCAGCTTCGACAGGGACGAAGCTTTCTTT.

This clone was detected only once. V usage is TRBV5-1 and J usage is TRBJ2-3, with D perhaps TRBD1 (6 bases). Germline V gene data show CDR1 as SGHRS and CDR2 as YFSETQ. V lost 1 base to trimming and J lost 6 bases, with 15 bases between them. This CDR3 is built from 15 residues. Here the CDR3 DNA reads TGCGCCAGCAGCTTGCATACAGGGCGCGGGGATACGCAGTATTTT. Protein sequence: CASSLHTGRGDTQYF.